This TCR beta chain was identified in a study of blood T cell repertoires in COVID-19. Per the original data handling: Amplification from reference gene primers served as the basis for estimated nucleated cell counts. Sequencing was performed with immunoSEQ multiplex PCR; in TCRdb, only in-frame clones are kept and a portion is missing. That table furnishes V, J and clone size, whereas the DNA furnished D and trimming. The sample shows approximately 240,000 clones, about 85% of them seen only once. V lost 0 bases and J lost 5, with 12 bases in between. This CDR3 comprises 14 residues. The germline CDR1 and CDR2 sequences are SGDLS and YYNGEE.

The sequenced sample consisted of peripheral blood. The rearrangement joins TRBV9 to TRBJ2-7, with a weak D call TRBD1 (5 bases). The sequence came from a man aged 45-65 years who had recovered from COVID-19. CDR3: CASSVGQGFNEQYF. The DNA for the CDR3 is TGTGCCAGCAGCGTAGGGCAGGGATTCAACGAGCAGTACTTC.